Listed here are 5 T cell receptor beta chains from one sample, sequenced in a study of blood T cell repertoires in COVID-19. Some clones are missing from TCRdb's copy, which holds only in-frame ones; the method was immunoSEQ multiplex PCR. The data show around 70,000 clones, approximately 80% seen once. The sample comprised peripheral blood. All receptors come from a human donor in a cohort sampled during active COVID-19.

The chain is built from TRBV5-1 and TRBJ1-2, with 8 positions matching TRBD1. CDR3 length equals 14 residues. Germline loops: CDR1 SGHRS, CDR2 YFSETQ. V shed 2 bases, J shed 4 bases, and the junction held 4 bases outside the gene matches. The CDR3 nucleotides are TGCGCCAGCAGCTTATCTCAGGGGGCCTATGGCTACACCTTC. This encodes CASSLSQGAYGYTF.

The chain couples TRBV5-1 to TRBJ2-4; 8 nucleotides line up with TRBD2. With 4 bases clipped from V and 10 bases from J, the junction kept 7 bases outside the gene matches. The CDR3 length is 13 residues. Germline-derived CDR1 and CDR2 are SGHRS and YFSETQ. CDR3 region: CASSGAGVGIQYF. For the CDR3, the DNA is TGCGCCAGCAGCGGAGCGGGAGTTGGTATTCAGTACTTC.

The chain carries TRBV7-2 and TRBJ2-4; perhaps TRBD2 as D (5 bases). This CDR3 spans 12 amino acids. The germline V gene has CDR1 SGHTA and CDR2 FQGNSA. Trimming stripped 2 bases from V and 8 bases from J, with 7 bases between. This CDR3 reads CASSLIAYIQYF. CDR3 bases: TGTGCCAGCAGCTTAATAGCGTACATTCAGTACTTC.

This chain connects TRBV11-2 to TRBJ1-3; a possible D gene is TRBD1 (6 bases). CDR1 is SGHAT and CDR2 is FQNNGV in the germline V gene. The CDR3 loop spans 14 amino acids. Trimming shortened V by 6 bases and J by 2 bases, and 11 bases separated the two germline ends. The CDR3 loop reads CASRAGGAGNTIYF. CDR3 coding DNA: TGTGCCAGCAGAGCTGGGGGCGCTGGAAACACCATATATTTT.

The gene calls are TRBV4-3 and TRBJ2-2; 8 nucleotides agree with TRBD1. The CDR3 has 17 residues. Unmatched junction bases numbered 9, after V lost 0 bases and J lost 6 bases. Germline CDR1 and CDR2: LGHNA and YSLEER. The CDR3 DNA reads as TGCGCCAGCAGCCAAGACCTGGACAGGGTCATGCCCGGGGAGCTGTTTTTT. The encoded protein is CASSQDLDRVMPGELFF.